These T cell receptor beta chains were read from a single sample in a study of blood T cell repertoires in COVID-19. Generated by immunoSEQ multiplex PCR, the TCRdb table keeps only in-frame clones and is missing some. The sample holds over 100,000 clones, 82% seen once. The sample consisted of peripheral blood. The source is a woman between 70 and 85 years old with acute or convalescent COVID-19. Each CDR3 is given with its conserved first and last residue. Each record gives: CDR3 protein, CDR3 DNA, V gene, D gene, clone size, J gene. D genes are given only for firm matches. Only some rows state a clone size, as once, few, many or a class for expanded clones.

CASSLVAYNEQFF | TGTGCCAGCAGCTTGGTAGCCTACAATGAGCAGTTCTTC | TRBV5-6 | NA | NA | TRBJ2-1
CASSFWQGQETQYF | TGTGCCAGCAGCTTTTGGCAGGGTCAAGAGACCCAGTACTTC | TRBV7-9 | NA | NA | TRBJ2-5
CASSVDPGGSYEQYF | TGTGCCAGCAGCGTGGACCCGGGGGGCTCCTACGAGCAGTACTTC | TRBV9 | TRBD2 | NA | TRBJ2-7
CASSLESPGPTGYGYTF | TGCGCCAGCAGCTTGGAATCCCCAGGGCCGACCGGCTATGGCTACACCTTC | TRBV5-1 | NA | few | TRBJ1-2
CASSSSGETQYF | TGTGCCAGCTCCTCCTCGGGGGAGACCCAGTACTTC | TRBV12-3/TRBV12-4 | NA | NA | TRBJ2-5
CASSLTGEQETQYF | TGCGCCAGCAGCTTGACTGGAGAACAAGAGACCCAGTACTTC | TRBV5-1 | NA | NA | TRBJ2-5
CASRLDRDSGANVLTF | TGTGCCAGCAGACTCGACAGGGACTCTGGGGCCAACGTCCTGACTTTC | TRBV4-2 | TRBD1 | NA | TRBJ2-6
CASSSGLAGVVSADTQYF | TGTGCCAGCAGTTCCGGACTAGCGGGGGTAGTTTCTGCAGATACGCAGTATTTT | TRBV27 | TRBD2 | NA | TRBJ2-3
CASSLFRDLNYGYTF | TGTGCCAGCAGTCTATTCAGGGATTTGAACTATGGCTACACCTTC | TRBV2 | NA | NA | TRBJ1-2
CASSSAGQGNSPLHF | TGTGCCAGCAGCTCTGCAGGACAGGGGAATTCACCCCTCCACTTT | TRBV5-4 | TRBD1 | NA | TRBJ1-6
CASSLEASSLETQYF | TGTGCCAGCAGCTTAGAGGCTAGTAGCTTGGAGACCCAGTACTTC | TRBV7-7 | NA | NA | TRBJ2-5
CASSLGQGFYEQYF | TGTGCCAGCAGCTTGGGGCAGGGTTTCTACGAGCAGTACTTC | TRBV5-6 | NA | NA | TRBJ2-7
CASSLGQKNSPLHF | TGTGCCAGCAGTCTCGGACAGAAAAATTCACCCCTCCACTTT | TRBV27 | NA | NA | TRBJ1-6
CASSVGGHANTGELFF | TGTGCCAGCAGCGTAGGTGGGCACGCGAACACCGGGGAGCTGTTTTTT | TRBV9 | NA | NA | TRBJ2-2